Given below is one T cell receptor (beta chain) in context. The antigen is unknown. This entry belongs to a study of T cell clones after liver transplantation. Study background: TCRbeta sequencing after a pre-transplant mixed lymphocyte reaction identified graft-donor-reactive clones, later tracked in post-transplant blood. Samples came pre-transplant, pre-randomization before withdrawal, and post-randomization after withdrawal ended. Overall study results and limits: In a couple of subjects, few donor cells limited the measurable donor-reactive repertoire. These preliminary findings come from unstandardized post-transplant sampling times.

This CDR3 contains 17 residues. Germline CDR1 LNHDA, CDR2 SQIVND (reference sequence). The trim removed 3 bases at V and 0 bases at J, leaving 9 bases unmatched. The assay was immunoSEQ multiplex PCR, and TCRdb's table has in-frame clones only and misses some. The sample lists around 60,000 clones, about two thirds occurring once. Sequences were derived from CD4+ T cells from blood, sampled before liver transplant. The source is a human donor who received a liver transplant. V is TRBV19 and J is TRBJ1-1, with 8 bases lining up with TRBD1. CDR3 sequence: CASSIRRQGSMNTEAFF. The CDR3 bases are TGTGCCAGTAGTATTAGGAGACAGGGGTCCATGAACACTGAAGCTTTCTTT.